This entry describes one T cell receptor (beta chain). What it binds is not known. The data belong to a study of T cell responses to AZD1222 COVID-19 vaccine. Study-level results: Spike was spanned by vaccine-associated CD4 TCRs, with dominance at 160-218 and 743-854.

Sequencing was performed with immunoSEQ multiplex PCR; in TCRdb, only in-frame clones are kept and a portion is missing. This table has about 160,000 clones, roughly 90% appearing once. Germline-derived CDR1 and CDR2 are SGDLS and YYNGEE. The J segment lost 0 bases and the V segment lost 2 bases, leaving 10 bases of the junction unmatched. CDR3 length equals 18 residues. Sequencing was performed on peripheral blood, taken 28 days after the second AZD1222 dose. The clonotype originates from an adult who received the AZD1222 COVID-19 vaccine. The chain couples TRBV9 to TRBJ1-4; TRBD1 aligns across 7 bases. In DNA, the CDR3 is TGTGCCAGCAGCGTCTTGGATGCCACAGGGGCAACTAATGAAAAACTGTTTTTT. Residues: CASSVLDATGATNEKLFF. The full variable domain, in which reference TRBV9 and TRBJ1-4 provide the parts outside the CDR3, is DSGVTQTPKHLITATGQRVTLRCSPRSGDLSVYWYQQSLDQGLQFLIQYYNGEERAKGNILERFSAQQFPDLHSELNLSSLELGDSALYFCASSVLDATGATNEKLFFGSGTQLSVL.